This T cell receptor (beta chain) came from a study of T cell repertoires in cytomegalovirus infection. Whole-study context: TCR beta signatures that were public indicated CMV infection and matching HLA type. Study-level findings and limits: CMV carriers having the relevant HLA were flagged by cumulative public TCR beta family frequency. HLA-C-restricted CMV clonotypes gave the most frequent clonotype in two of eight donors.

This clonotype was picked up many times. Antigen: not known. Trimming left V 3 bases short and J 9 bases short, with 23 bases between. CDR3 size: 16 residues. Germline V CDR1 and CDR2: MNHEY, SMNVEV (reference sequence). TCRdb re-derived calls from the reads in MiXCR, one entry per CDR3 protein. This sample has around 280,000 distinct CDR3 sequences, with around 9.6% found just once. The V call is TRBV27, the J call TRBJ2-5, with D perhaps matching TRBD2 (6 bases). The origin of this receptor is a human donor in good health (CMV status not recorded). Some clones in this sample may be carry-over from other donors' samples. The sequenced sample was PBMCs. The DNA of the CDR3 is TGTGCCAGCAGTTTGTGGGGGGACGGCGCTAGTGGCGCCCAGTACTTC. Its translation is CASSLWGDGASGAQYF.